This T cell receptor (beta chain) was retrieved from a study of shared clonotypes between healthy human individuals. Here immunoSEQ multiplex PCR was the method, and the copy in TCRdb shows in-frame clones only, minus some. The sample lists about 1.5 million clones, around 98% occurring once. Trimming shortened V by 6 bases and J by 6 bases, and 15 bases separated the two germline ends. There are 13 residues in the CDR3. Germline CDR1 reads MGHDK; CDR2 reads SYGVNS. What was sequenced was naive CD4+ T cells sorted from blood. Subset denoted: CD45RA+ positively selected. The source of this sequence is a man aged 25-45 years in good health. The V call is TRBV25-1, the J call TRBJ2-7; D might be TRBD1 (6 bases). This CDR3 is CASSTTGTLEQYF. The CDR3 coding sequence is TGTGCCAGCAGCACAACCGGGACACTCGAGCAGTACTTC.